The present TCR beta chain was sequenced within a study of cytomegalovirus exposure and HLA in healthy donors. The primer mix had 60 Vbeta and 13 Jbeta primers. Sequenced by immunoSEQ multiplex PCR; TCRdb stores in-frame clones only, minus some. Found here are approximately 100,000 clones, 81% of them singletons; the top ten hold more than 2%. There are a few counts of this clone. The antigen remains undetermined. Germline values: CDR1 SGHRS, CDR2 YFSETQ. This CDR3 spans 15 amino acids. With 0 bases clipped from V and 6 bases from J, the junction kept 4 bases outside the gene matches. Notes on the study in general: Later analysis showed most CMV-associated TCR beta chains appearing HLA-restricted. Sequencing artifact likely explains a cluster of highly shared sequence variants. Earlier analysis found most TCR beta V segments productive about 90% or about 30% of the time. Later analysis revealed greater clonal expansion in HLA-associated TCR beta chains than in equally common others.

Sequencing was carried out using PBMCs. This TCR was recovered from a young woman in good health and CMV-seronegative. This chain links TRBV5-1 with TRBJ1-2; 11 bases are shared with TRBD1. The CDR3 region is CASSLEGQGADGYTF. The CDR3 DNA reads TGCGCCAGCAGCTTGGAAGGACAGGGGGCTGATGGCTACACCTTC.